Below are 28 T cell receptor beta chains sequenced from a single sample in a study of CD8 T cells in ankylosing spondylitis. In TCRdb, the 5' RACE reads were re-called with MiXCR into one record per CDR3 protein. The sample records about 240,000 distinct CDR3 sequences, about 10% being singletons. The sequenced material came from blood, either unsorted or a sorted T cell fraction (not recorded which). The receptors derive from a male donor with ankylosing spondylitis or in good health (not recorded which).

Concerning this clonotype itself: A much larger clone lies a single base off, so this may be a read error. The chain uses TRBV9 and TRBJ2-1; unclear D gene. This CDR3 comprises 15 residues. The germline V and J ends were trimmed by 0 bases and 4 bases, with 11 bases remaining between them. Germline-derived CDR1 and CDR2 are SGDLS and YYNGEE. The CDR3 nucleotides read TGTGCCAGCAGCGTAGATAGCTGGGATTACAATGAGCAGTTCTTC. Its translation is CASSVDSWDYNEQFF.

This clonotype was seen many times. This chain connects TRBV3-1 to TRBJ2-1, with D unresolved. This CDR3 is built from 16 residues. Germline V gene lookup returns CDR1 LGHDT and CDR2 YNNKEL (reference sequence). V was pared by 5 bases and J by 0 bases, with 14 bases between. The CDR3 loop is CASSIPDAGSYNEQFF. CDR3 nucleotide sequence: TGTGCCAGCAGCATACCCGACGCCGGCTCCTACAATGAGCAGTTCTTC.

The CDR3 here is CASSFRGAPGLDTQYF. Here the CDR3 DNA reads TGTGCCAGCAGTTTCCGGGGGGCCCCTGGGTTAGATACGCAGTATTTT. The J gene is TRBJ2-3, the V gene TRBV12-3 or TRBV12-4, with TRBD2 as a possible D gene (7 bases). The CDR3 is 16 amino acids. The V and J ends lost 3 bases and 5 bases respectively, with 18 bases between them.

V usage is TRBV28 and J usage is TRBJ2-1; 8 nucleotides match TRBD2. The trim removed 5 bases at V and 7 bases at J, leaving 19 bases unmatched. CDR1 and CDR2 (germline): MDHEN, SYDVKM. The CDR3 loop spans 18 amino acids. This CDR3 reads CASSSWVILLAGRNEQFF. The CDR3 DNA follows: TGTGCCAGCAGTAGTTGGGTAATCCTTTTAGCGGGGAGGAATGAGCAGTTCTTC.

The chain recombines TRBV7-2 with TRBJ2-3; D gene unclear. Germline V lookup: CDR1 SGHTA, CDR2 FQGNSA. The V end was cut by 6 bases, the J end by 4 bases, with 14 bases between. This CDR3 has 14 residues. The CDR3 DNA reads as TGTGCCAGCAGAATATTGGGGTCCGCAGATACGCAGTATTTT. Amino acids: CASRILGSADTQYF. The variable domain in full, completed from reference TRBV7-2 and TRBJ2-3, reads GAGVSQSPSNKVTEKGKDVELRCDPISGHTALYWYRQSLGQGLEFLIYFQGNSAPDKSGLPSDRFSAERTGGSVSTLTIQRTQQEDSAVYLCASRILGSADTQYFGPGTRLTVL.

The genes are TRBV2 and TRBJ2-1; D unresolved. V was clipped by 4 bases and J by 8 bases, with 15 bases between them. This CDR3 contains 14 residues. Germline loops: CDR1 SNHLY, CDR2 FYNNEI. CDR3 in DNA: TGTGCCAGCAGTGCTGTCACCCCTTACGATGAGCAGTTCTTC. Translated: CASSAVTPYDEQFF.

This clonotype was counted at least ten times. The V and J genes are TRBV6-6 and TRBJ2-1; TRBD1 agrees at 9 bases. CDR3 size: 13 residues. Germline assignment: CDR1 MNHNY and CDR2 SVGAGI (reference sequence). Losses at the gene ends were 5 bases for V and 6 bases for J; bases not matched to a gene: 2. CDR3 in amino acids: CASSGTGSNEQFF. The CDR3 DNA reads TGTGCCAGCAGTGGGACAGGGAGCAATGAGCAGTTCTTC.

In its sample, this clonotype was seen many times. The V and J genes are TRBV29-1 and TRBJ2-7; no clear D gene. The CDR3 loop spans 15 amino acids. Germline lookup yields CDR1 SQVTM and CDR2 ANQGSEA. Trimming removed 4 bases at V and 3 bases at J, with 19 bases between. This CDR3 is CSVVLVGSTIYEQYF. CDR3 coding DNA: TGCAGCGTTGTTTTAGTGGGTTCGACGATCTACGAGCAGTACTTC.

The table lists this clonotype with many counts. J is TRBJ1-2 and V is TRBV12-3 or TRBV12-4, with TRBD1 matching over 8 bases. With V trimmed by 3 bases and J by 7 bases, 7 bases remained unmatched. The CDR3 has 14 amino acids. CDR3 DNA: TGTGCCAGCAGTTTCGCAGGGGGCTATGGTGGCTACACCTTC. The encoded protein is CASSFAGGYGGYTF.

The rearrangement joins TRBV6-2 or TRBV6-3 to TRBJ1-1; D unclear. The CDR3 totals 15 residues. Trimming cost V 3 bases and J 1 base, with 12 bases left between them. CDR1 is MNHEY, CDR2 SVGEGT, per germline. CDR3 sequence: CASSYQRPPNTEAFF. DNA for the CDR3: TGTGCCAGCAGTTATCAGAGGCCCCCGAACACTGAAGCTTTCTTT.

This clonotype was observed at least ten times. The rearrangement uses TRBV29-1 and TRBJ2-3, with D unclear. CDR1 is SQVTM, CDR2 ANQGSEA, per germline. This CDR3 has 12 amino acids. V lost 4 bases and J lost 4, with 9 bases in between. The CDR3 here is CSVVSYPDTQYF. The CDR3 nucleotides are TGCAGCGTTGTAAGCTATCCAGATACGCAGTATTTT.

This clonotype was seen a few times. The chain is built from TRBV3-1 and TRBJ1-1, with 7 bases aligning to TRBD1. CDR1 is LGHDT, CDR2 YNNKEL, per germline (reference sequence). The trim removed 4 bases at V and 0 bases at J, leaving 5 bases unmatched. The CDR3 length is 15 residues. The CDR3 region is CASSPIGGVNTEAFF. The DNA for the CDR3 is TGTGCCAGCAGCCCCATAGGGGGCGTGAACACTGAAGCTTTCTTT.

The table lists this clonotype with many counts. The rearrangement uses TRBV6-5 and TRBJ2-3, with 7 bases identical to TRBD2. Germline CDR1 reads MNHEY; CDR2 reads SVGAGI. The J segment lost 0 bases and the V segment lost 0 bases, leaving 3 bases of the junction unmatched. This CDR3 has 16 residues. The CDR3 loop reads CASSYSSGRSTDTQYF. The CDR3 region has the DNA TGTGCCAGCAGTTACTCTAGCGGGCGTAGCACAGATACGCAGTATTTT.

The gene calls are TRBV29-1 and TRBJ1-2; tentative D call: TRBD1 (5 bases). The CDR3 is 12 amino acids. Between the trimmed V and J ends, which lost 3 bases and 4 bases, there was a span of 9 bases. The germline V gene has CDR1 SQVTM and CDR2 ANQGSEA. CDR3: CSVDRGSYGYTF. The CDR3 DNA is TGCAGCGTTGATAGGGGTAGCTATGGCTACACCTTC.

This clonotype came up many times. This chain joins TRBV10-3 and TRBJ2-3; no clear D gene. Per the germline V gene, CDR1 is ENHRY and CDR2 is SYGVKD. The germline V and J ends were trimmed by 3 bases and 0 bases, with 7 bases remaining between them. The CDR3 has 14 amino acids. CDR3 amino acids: CAISEGASTDTQYF. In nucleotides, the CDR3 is TGTGCCATCAGTGAAGGAGCCAGCACAGATACGCAGTATTTT.

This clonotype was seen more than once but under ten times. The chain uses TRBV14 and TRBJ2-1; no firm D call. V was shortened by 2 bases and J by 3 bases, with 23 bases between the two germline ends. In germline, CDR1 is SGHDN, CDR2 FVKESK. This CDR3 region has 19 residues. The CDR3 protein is CASSQLSLPTLLIYNEQFF. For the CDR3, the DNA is TGTGCCAGCAGCCAACTCTCCCTTCCCACTCTCCTGATCTACAATGAGCAGTTCTTC.

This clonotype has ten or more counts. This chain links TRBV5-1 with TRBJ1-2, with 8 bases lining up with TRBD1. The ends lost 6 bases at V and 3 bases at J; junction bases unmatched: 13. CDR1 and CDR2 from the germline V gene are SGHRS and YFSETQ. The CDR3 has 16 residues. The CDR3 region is CASTHLPGGADYGYTF. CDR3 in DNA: TGCGCCAGCACACATCTCCCAGGGGGCGCAGACTATGGCTACACCTTC. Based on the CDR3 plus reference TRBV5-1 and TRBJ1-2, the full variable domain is KAGVTQTPRYLIKTRGQQVTLSCSPISGHRSVSWYQQTPGQGLQFLFEYFSETQRNKGNFPGRFSGRQFSNSRSEMNVSTLELGDSALYLCASTHLPGGADYGYTFGSGTRLTVV.

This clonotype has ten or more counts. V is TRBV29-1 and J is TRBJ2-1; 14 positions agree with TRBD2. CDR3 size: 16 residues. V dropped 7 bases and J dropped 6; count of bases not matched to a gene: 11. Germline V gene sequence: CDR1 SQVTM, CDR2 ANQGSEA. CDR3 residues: CSAQGTSGRGGNEQFF. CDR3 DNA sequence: TGCAGCGCCCAAGGGACTAGCGGGAGAGGGGGCAATGAGCAGTTCTTC.

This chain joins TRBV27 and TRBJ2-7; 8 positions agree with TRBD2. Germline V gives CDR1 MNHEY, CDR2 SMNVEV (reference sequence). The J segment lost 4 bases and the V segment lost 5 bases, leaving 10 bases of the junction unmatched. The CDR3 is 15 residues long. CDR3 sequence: CASSDKSAGVYEQYF. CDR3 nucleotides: TGTGCCAGCAGTGACAAATCAGCGGGAGTTTACGAGCAGTACTTC.

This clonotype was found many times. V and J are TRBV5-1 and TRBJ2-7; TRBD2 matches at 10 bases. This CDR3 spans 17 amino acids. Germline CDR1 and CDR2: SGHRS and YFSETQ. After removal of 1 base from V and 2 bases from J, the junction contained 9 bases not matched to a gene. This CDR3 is CASSLSASGSPTYEQYF. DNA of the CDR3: TGCGCCAGCAGCTTGTCGGCTAGCGGGAGCCCGACCTACGAGCAGTACTTC.

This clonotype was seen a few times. The CDR3 is CASSPSSAGNEQFF. In nucleotides, the CDR3 is TGCGCCAGCAGCCCGTCTAGCGCCGGGAATGAGCAGTTCTTC. The chain is built from TRBV5-1 and TRBJ2-1, with a possible D match to TRBD2 (6 bases). The CDR3 runs 14 residues. Trimming stripped 4 bases from V and 7 bases from J, with 15 bases between. Germline loops: CDR1 SGHRS, CDR2 YFSETQ.

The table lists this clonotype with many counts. CDR3 residues: CASSPSGGRFAEAFF. For the CDR3, the DNA is TGCGCCAGCAGCCCCTCGGGGGGCCGTTTCGCTGAAGCTTTCTTT. The V and J genes are TRBV5-1 and TRBJ1-1; TRBD1 is a possible D gene (6 bases). Germline V lookup: CDR1 SGHRS, CDR2 YFSETQ. With 4 bases removed from V and 6 bases from J, the gap between germline ends came to 19 bases. The CDR3 covers 15 residues.

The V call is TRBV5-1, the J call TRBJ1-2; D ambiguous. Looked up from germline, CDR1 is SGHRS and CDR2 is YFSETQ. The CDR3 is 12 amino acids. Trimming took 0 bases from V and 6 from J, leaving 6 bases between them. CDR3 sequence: CASSLVPDGYTF. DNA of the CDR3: TGCGCCAGCAGCTTGGTCCCCGATGGCTACACCTTC.

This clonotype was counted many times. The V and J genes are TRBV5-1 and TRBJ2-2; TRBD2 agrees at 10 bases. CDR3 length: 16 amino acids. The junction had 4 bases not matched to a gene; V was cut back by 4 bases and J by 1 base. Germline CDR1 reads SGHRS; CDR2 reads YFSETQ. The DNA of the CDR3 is TGCGCCAGCAGCCCGAGACTAGCGGGGAACACCGGGGAGCTGTTTTTT. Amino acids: CASSPRLAGNTGELFF.

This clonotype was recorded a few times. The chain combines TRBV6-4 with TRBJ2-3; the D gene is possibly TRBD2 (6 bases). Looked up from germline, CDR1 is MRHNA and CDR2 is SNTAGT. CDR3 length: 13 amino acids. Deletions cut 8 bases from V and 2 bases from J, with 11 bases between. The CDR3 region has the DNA TGTGCCAGCTCCACTAGCACCACAGATACGCAGTATTTT. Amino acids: CASSTSTTDTQYF.

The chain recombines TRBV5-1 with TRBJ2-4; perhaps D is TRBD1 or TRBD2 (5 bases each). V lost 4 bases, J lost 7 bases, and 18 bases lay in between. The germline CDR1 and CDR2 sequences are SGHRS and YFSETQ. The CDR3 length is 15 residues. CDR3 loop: CASSPPGSGTNIQYF. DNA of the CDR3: TGCGCCAGCAGCCCACCGGGATCGGGGACGAACATTCAGTACTTC.

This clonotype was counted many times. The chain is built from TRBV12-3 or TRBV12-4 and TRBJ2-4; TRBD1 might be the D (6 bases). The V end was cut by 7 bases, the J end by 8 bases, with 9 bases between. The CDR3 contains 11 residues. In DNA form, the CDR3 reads TGTGCCAGCATGGACAGTTACATTCAGTACTTC. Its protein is CASMDSYIQYF.

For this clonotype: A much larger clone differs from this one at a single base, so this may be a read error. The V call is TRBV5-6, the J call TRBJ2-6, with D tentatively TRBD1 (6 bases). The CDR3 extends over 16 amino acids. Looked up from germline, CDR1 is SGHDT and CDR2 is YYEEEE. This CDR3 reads CASSVYRASGTNVLTF. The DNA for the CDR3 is TGTGCCAGCAGCGTATACAGGGCTTCTGGGACCAACGTCCTGACTTTC.